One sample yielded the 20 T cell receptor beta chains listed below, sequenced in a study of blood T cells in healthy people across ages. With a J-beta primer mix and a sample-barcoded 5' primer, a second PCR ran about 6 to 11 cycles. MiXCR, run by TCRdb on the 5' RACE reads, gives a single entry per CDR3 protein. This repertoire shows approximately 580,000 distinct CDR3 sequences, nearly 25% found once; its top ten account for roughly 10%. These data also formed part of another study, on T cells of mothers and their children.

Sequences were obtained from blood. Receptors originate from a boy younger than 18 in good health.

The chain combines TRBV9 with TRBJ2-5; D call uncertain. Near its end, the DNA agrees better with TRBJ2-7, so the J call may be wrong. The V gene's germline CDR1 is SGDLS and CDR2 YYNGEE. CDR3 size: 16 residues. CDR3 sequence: CASSVERVLQSYEQYV. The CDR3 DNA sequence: TGTGCCAGCAGCGTAGAAAGGGTCCTACAATCCTACGAGCAGTACGTC.

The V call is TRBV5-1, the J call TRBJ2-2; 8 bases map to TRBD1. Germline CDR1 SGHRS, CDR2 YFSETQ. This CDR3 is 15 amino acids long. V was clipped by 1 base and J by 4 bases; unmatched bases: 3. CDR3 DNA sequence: TGCGCCAGCAGCTTGCAGGGGGCGTTCACCGGGGAGCTGTTTTTT. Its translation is CASSLQGAFTGELFF. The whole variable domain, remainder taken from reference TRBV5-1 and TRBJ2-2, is KAGVTQTPRYLIKTRGQQVTLSCSPISGHRSVSWYQQTPGQGLQFLFEYFSETQRNKGNFPGRFSGRQFSNSRSEMNVSTLELGDSALYLCASSLQGAFTGELFFGEGSRLTVL.

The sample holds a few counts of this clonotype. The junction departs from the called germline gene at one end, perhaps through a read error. For the CDR3, the DNA is TGTGCCAGCAGTTACTGGCTAGCGGGAAACAATGAGCAGTGCTTC. It encodes CASSYWLAGNNEQCF. The rearrangement links TRBV6-7 to TRBJ2-1; 9 bases match TRBD2. TRBV6-7 has ORF status, its function being uncertain. This CDR3 is built from 15 residues.

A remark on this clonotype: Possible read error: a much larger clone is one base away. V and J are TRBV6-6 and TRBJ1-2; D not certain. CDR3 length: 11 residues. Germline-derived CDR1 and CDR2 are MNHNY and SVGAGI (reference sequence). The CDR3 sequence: CVSSYSGGYTF. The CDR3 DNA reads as TGTGTCAGCAGTTACTCGGGTGGCTACACCTTC.

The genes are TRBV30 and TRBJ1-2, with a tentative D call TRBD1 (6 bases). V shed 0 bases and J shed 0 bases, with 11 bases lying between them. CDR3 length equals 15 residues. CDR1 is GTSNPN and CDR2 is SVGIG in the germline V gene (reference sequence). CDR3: CAWSVQGSPNYGYTF. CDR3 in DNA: TGTGCCTGGAGTGTACAGGGCAGTCCTAACTATGGCTACACCTTC.

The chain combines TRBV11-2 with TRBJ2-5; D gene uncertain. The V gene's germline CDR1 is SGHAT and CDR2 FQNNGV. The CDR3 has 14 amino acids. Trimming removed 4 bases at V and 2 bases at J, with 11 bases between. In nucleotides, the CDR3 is TGTGCCAGCAGCTCCTTAAGTTCTCAAGAGACCCAGTACTTC. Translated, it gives CASSSLSSQETQYF.

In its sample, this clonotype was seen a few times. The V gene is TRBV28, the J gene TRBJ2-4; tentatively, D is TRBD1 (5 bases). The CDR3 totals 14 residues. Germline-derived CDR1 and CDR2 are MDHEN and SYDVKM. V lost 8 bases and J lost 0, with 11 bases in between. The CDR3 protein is CASFPGLAKNIQYF. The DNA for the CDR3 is TGTGCCAGCTTCCCAGGGCTAGCCAAAAACATTCAGTACTTC.

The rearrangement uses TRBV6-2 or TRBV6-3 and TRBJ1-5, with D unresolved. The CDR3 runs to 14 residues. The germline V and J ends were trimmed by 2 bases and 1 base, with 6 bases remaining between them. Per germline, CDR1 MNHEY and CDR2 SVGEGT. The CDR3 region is CASSYGMSNQPQHF. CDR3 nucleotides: TGTGCCAGCAGTTACGGCATGAGCAATCAGCCCCAGCATTTT.

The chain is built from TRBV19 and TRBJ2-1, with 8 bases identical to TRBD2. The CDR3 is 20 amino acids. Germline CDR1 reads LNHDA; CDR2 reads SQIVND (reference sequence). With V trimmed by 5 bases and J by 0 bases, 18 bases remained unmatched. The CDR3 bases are TGTGCCAGTAGTCCACCTAGGCGGCGGGGGGTTTACGGCTCCTACAATGAGCAGTTCTTC. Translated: CASSPPRRRGVYGSYNEQFF.

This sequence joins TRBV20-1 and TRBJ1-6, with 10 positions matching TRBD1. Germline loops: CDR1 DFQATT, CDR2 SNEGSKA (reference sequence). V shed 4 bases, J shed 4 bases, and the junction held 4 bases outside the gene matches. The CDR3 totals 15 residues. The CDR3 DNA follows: TGCAGTGCTACCCGGACAGGGGGGTATAATTCACCCCTCCACTTT. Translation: CSATRTGGYNSPLHF.

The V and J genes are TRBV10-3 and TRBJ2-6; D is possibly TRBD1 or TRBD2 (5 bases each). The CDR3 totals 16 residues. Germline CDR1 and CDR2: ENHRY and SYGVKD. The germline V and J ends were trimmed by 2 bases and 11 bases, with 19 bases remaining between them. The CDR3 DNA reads TGTGCCATCAGTGAGGGGACGGTCCACTCTGGGTACGTCCTGACTTTC. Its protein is CAISEGTVHSGYVLTF.

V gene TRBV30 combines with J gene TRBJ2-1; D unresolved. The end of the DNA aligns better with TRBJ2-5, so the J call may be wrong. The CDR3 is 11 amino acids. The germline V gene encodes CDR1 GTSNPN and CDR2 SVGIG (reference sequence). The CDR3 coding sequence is TGTGCCTGGAGTAGGCCAGAGACCCAGTACTTC. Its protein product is CAWSRPETQYF.

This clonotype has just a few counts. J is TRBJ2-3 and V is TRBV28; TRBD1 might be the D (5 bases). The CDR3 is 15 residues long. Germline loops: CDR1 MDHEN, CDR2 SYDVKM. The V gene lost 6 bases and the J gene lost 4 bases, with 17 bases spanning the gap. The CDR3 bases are TGTGCCAGCAGCCCCGGGCCTCTAGGGGCAGATACGCAGTATTTT. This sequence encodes CASSPGPLGADTQYF.

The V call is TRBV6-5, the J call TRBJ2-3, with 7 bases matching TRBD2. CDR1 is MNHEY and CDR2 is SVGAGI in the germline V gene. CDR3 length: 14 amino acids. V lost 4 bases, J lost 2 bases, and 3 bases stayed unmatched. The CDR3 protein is CASSWLADTDTQYF. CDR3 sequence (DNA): TGTGCCAGCAGTTGGCTAGCGGACACAGATACGCAGTATTTT.

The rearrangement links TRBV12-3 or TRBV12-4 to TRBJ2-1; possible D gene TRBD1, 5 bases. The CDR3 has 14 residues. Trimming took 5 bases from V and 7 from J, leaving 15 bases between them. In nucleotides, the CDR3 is TGTGCCAGCAGTCCTCAAAGGGGCCAGAATGAGCAGTTCTTC. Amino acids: CASSPQRGQNEQFF.

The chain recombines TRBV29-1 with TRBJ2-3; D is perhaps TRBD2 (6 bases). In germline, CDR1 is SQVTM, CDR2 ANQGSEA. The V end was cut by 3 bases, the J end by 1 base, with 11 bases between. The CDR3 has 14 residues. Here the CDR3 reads CSVEGGPGTDTQYF. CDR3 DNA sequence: TGCAGCGTTGAGGGGGGTCCGGGCACAGATACGCAGTATTTT.

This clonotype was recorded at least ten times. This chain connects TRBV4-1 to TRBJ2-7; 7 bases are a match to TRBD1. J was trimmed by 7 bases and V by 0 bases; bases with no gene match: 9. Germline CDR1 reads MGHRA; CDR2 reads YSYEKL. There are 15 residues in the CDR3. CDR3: CASSQEGQLKEEQYF. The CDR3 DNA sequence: TGCGCCAGCAGCCAAGAGGGACAGCTGAAGGAGGAGCAGTACTTC.

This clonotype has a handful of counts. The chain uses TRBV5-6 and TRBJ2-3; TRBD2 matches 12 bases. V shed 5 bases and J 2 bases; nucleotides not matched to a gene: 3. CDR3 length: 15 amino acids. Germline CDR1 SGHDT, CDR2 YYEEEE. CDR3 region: CASSRTSGITDTQYF. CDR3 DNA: TGTGCCAGCAGTCGGACTAGCGGGATCACAGATACGCAGTATTTT.

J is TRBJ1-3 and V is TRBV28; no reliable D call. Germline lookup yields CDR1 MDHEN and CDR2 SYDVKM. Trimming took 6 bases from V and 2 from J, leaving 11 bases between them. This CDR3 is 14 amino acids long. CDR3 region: CASSHRNTGNTIYF. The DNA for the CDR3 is TGTGCCAGCAGCCACCGGAATACTGGAAACACCATATATTTT.

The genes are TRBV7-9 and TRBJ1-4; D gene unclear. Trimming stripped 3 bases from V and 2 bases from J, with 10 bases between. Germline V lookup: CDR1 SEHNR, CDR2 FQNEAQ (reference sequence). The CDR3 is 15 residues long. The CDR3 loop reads CASSLGRSTNEKLFF. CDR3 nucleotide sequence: TGTGCCAGCAGCTTGGGCAGGTCTACTAATGAAAAACTGTTTTTT.